The next 25 T cell receptor beta chains were all read from a single sample in a study of control samples from healthy donors and cancer patients. Clones were sequenced by immunoSEQ multiplex PCR, and TCRdb holds only the in-frame ones, with some missing. Counted here are around 30,000 clones, roughly nine tenths occurring once; the ten biggest clones make up under 2%. The sample taken for sequencing was PBMCs. The receptors were gathered from a woman between 40 and 50 years old with lung cancer.

This sequence joins TRBV5-5 and TRBJ1-2; 7 nucleotides line up with TRBD1. The CDR3 loop spans 16 amino acids. V lost 0 bases and J lost 4; bases outside the gene matches: 9. Germline CDR1 SGHKS, CDR2 YYEKEE (reference sequence). CDR3 nucleotide sequence: TGTGCCAGCAGCTTGGTTGACAGGGAGTACGGCTATGGCTACACCTTC. It is translated as CASSLVDREYGYGYTF.

This clone is a singleton in its sample. The chain couples TRBV3-1 (or the pseudogene TRBV3-2) to TRBJ1-4; D is uncertain. From germline, CDR1 is LGHDT and CDR2 YNNKEL (reference sequence). CDR3 length equals 13 residues. V lost 1 base and J 7 bases, leaving 7 bases between the germline ends. CDR3 bases: TGTGCCAGCAGCCAAGGTTCCCCTGAAAAACTGTTTTTT. Its protein product is CASSQGSPEKLFF.

This chain joins TRBV28 and TRBJ1-5; D not certain. The CDR3 has 16 amino acids. V lost 7 bases to trimming and J lost 0 bases, with 16 bases between them. Germline V gene data show CDR1 as MDHEN and CDR2 as SYDVKM. The CDR3 coding sequence is TGTGCCAGCACCCCAGAGAGAGGGAATAGCAATCAGCCCCAGCATTTT. Translated, it gives CASTPERGNSNQPQHF.

The CDR3 DNA sequence: TGCAGCGTTGGGGACGGTCATAATTCACCCCTCCACTTT. Translating it yields CSVGDGHNSPLHF. This chain links TRBV29-1 with TRBJ1-6, with D perhaps TRBD1 (5 bases). The V and J ends lost 4 bases and 5 bases respectively, with 9 bases between them. Germline values: CDR1 SQVTM, CDR2 ANQGSEA. This CDR3 is built from 13 residues.

The J gene is TRBJ1-5, the V gene TRBV5-6; D is unclear. Trimming took off 1 base at V and 3 bases at J, with 11 bases between the two ends. This CDR3 is built from 15 residues. In germline, CDR1 is SGHDT, CDR2 YYEEEE. The CDR3 spells CASSLSAGSNQPQHF. The DNA of the CDR3 is TGTGCCAGCAGCTTGTCGGCGGGATCCAATCAGCCCCAGCATTTT.

The V call is TRBV5-8, the J call TRBJ1-1; D is unclear. Germline CDR1 SGHTS, CDR2 YDEGEE. CDR3 length: 15 amino acids. Trimming cost V 4 bases and J 0 bases, with 13 bases left between them. CDR3 in amino acids: CASSPSGSMNTEAFF. CDR3 sequence (DNA): TGTGCCAGCAGCCCGTCGGGCAGTATGAACACTGAAGCTTTCTTT.

With respect to this clone: The junction and the germline gene differ at one end; a read error may be behind it. The V gene is TRBV19, the J gene TRBJ1-1; TRBD1 matches at 7 bases. The germline V gene encodes CDR1 LNHDA and CDR2 SQIVND (reference sequence). The CDR3 loop spans 13 amino acids. The CDR3 nucleotides read TGTGCCAGTAGTCTAGACAGGGTGGGTGAAGCTTTCTTT. Its protein is CASSLDRVGEAFF. Combining the CDR3 with reference TRBV19 and TRBJ1-1 gives the whole variable domain DGGITQSPKYLFRKEGQNVTLSCEQNLNHDAMYWYRQDPGQGLRLIYYSQIVNDFQKGDIAEGYSVSREKKESFPLTVTSAQKNPTAFYLCASSLDRVGEAFFGQGTRLTVV.

V is TRBV10-1 and J is TRBJ2-5, with 8 bases aligning to TRBD2. The trim removed 2 bases at V and 2 bases at J, leaving 7 bases unmatched. The CDR3 has 16 amino acids. Germline V gives CDR1 WNHNN, CDR2 SYGVQD (reference sequence). The CDR3 is CASSEVAGIVQETQYF. CDR3 sequence (DNA): TGCGCCAGCAGTGAGGTAGCGGGGATAGTTCAAGAGACCCAGTACTTC.

The chain carries TRBV3-1 (or the pseudogene TRBV3-2) and TRBJ2-3; 8 nucleotides align to TRBD2. This CDR3 is built from 16 residues. Germline CDR1 is LGHDT and CDR2 is YNNKEL (reference sequence). The junction had 13 bases not matched to a gene; V was cut back by 5 bases and J by 6 bases. CDR3 amino acids: CASSSRGGANVDTQYF. The CDR3 bases are TGTGCCAGCAGCTCCCGGGGGGGGGCCAATGTGGATACGCAGTATTTT.

The chain links TRBV7-6 to TRBJ1-1; D perhaps matches TRBD1 (5 bases). The CDR3 has 15 amino acids. The germline CDR1 and CDR2 sequences are SGHVS and FNYEAQ. Trimming took 2 bases from V and 4 from J, leaving 14 bases between them. The CDR3 DNA reads as TGTGCCAGCAGCTTAAAGGTCGATGGGGGCACTGAAGCTTTCTTT. Its translation: CASSLKVDGGTEAFF.

J is TRBJ1-5 and V is TRBV7-6; TRBD1 might be the D (6 bases). This CDR3 has 15 residues. V lost 2 bases to trimming and J lost 3 bases, with 11 bases between them. Germline V lookup: CDR1 SGHVS, CDR2 FNYEAQ. The CDR3 region is CASSLKAGVNQPQHF. The CDR3 bases are TGTGCCAGCAGCTTAAAGGCAGGGGTCAATCAGCCCCAGCATTTT. The full variable domain, its missing parts supplied by reference TRBV7-6 and TRBJ1-5, is GAGVSQSPRYKVTKRGQDVALRCDPISGHVSLYWYRQALGQGPEFLTYFNYEAQQDKSGLPNDRFSAERPEGSISTLTIQRTEQRDSAMYRCASSLKAGVNQPQHFGDGTRLSIL.

CDR3 region: CASSQDLAETITF. The CDR3 bases are TGTGCCAGCAGCCAAGACCTGGCCGAGACTATCACCTTC. The chain couples TRBV4-2 to TRBJ1-2; D remains unclear. Germline-derived CDR1 and CDR2 are LGHNA and YNFKEQ. The V and J ends lost 0 bases and 13 bases respectively, with 15 bases between them. There are 13 residues in the CDR3.

The V and J genes are TRBV28 and TRBJ2-7; 9 bases are a match to TRBD2. The CDR3 has 13 amino acids. J was trimmed by 5 bases and V by 11 bases; bases with no gene match: 10. The germline V gene has CDR1 MDHEN and CDR2 SYDVKM. DNA for the CDR3: TGTGCCTCGCAGGCGGGGGGGATGGACGAGCAGTACTTC. This sequence encodes CASQAGGMDEQYF.

The chain joins TRBV5-5 to TRBJ2-7, with D perhaps TRBD1 (6 bases). The CDR3 contains 16 residues. The V gene lost 0 bases and the J gene lost 6 bases, with 19 bases spanning the gap. Germline V CDR1 and CDR2: SGHKS, YYEKEE (reference sequence). The DNA for the CDR3 is TGTGCCAGCAGCTTGGACAACGGAGACAGGTTCTCCGAGCAGTACTTC. Protein product: CASSLDNGDRFSEQYF.

V usage is TRBV5-4 and J usage is TRBJ1-3; D unresolved. CDR1 SGHNT and CDR2 YYREEE come from the germline V gene (reference sequence). V dropped 4 bases and J dropped 2 bases, with 13 bases sitting between them. The CDR3 contains 15 residues. The CDR3 DNA follows: TGTGCCAGCAGCACGACGGGGAGGGCTGGAAACACCATATATTTT. This encodes CASSTTGRAGNTIYF.

This sequence joins TRBV2 and TRBJ1-2; a weak D match, TRBD1 (6 bases). Germline loops: CDR1 SNHLY, CDR2 FYNNEI. The CDR3 spans 12 residues. V was trimmed by 4 bases and J by 7 bases, leaving 10 bases between them. The CDR3, as DNA: TGTGCCAGCAGTGCACAGGGTCCTGGCTACACCTTC. The encoded protein is CASSAQGPGYTF.

The chain employs TRBV5-4 and TRBJ2-7; 10 positions agree with TRBD2. V was clipped by 4 bases and J by 3 bases; unmatched bases: 4. This CDR3 is built from 14 residues. CDR1 and CDR2 (germline): SGHNT, YYREEE (reference sequence). CDR3 DNA: TGTGCCAGCAGCGTAGCGGGGGGCAACTACGAGCAGTACTTC. Encoded protein: CASSVAGGNYEQYF.

The chain couples TRBV7-9 to TRBJ1-4; no clear D gene. Germline V gene lookup returns CDR1 SEHNR and CDR2 FQNEAQ (reference sequence). Trimming left V 5 bases short and J 0 bases short, with 10 bases between. The CDR3 is 15 amino acids. CDR3 in amino acids: CASSQNIATNEKLFF. Here the CDR3 DNA reads TGTGCCAGCAGCCAAAACATTGCAACTAATGAAAAACTGTTTTTT.

The rearrangement links TRBV5-1 to TRBJ2-7; 7 positions agree with TRBD1. The CDR3 length is 13 residues. CDR1 and CDR2 from the germline V gene are SGHRS and YFSETQ. V lost 5 bases and J lost 3; bases outside the gene matches: 5. CDR3 region: CASSNQGDYEQYF. The CDR3 nucleotides read TGCGCCAGCAGTAATCAGGGGGACTACGAGCAGTACTTC.

This chain uses TRBV19 with TRBJ1-1, with 9 bases aligning to TRBD1. This CDR3 has 18 amino acids. V lost 2 bases, J lost 0 bases, and 10 bases stayed unmatched. Looked up from germline, CDR1 is LNHDA and CDR2 is SQIVND (reference sequence). DNA for the CDR3: TGTGCCAGTAGTATACCTCCGGGACAGGGTGGTGTGAACACTGAAGCTTTCTTT. Residues: CASSIPPGQGGVNTEAFF.

The chain couples TRBV10-3 to TRBJ1-1; 7 bases are shared with TRBD1. Germline assignment: CDR1 ENHRY and CDR2 SYGVKD. This CDR3 has 15 amino acids. V was clipped by 4 bases and J by 4 bases; unmatched bases: 9. Here the CDR3 reads CAISVTGDGSTEAFF. For the CDR3, the DNA is TGTGCCATCAGTGTAACAGGGGATGGGAGCACTGAAGCTTTCTTT.

Notes on this clone: A junction boundary mismatches the germline segment, possibly from a read error. This chain uses TRBV5-4 with TRBJ2-3; possibly TRBD1 or TRBD2 for D (5 bases each). Germline CDR1 and CDR2: SGHNT and YYREEE (reference sequence). The CDR3 is 12 amino acids. The CDR3 DNA sequence: TGTGCCAGCAGCCCACGAGTAGGGGACCTTGAATTT. This gives the protein CASSPRVGDLEF.

The CDR3 coding sequence is TGTGCCAGCAGTTTTTTATCAGGGGGTGATGAAAAACTGTTTTTT. This gives the protein CASSFLSGGDEKLFF. The genes are TRBV27 and TRBJ1-4; TRBD1 matches 7 bases. V lost 3 bases and J lost 6; bases outside the gene matches: 7. The germline V gene has CDR1 MNHEY and CDR2 SMNVEV (reference sequence). The CDR3 has 15 residues.

This clone was seen more than once but under ten times. V usage is TRBV9 and J usage is TRBJ2-5; 9 nucleotides match TRBD2. CDR1 and CDR2 (germline): SGDLS, YYNGEE. With V trimmed by 2 bases and J by 2 bases, 4 bases remained unmatched. This CDR3 has 15 residues. CDR3 bases: TGTGCCAGCAGCGTGGATAGCGGGGGACAAGAGACCCAGTACTTC. This sequence encodes CASSVDSGGQETQYF.

The J gene is TRBJ1-6, the V gene TRBV27; the D is unclear. The CDR3 consists of 15 residues. The germline gives CDR1 MNHEY, CDR2 SMNVEV (reference sequence). Trimming took off 4 bases at V and 7 bases at J, with 14 bases between the two ends. The CDR3, as DNA: TGTGCCAGCAGTTCCCTCTTCTCCCCGAATTCACCCCTCCACTTT. It yields the protein CASSSLFSPNSPLHF.